This T cell receptor (beta chain) was sequenced during a study of T cells in Graves' hyperthyroidism and ophthalmopathy. CDR1 and CDR2 from the germline V gene are ENHRY and SYGVKD. The ends were cut back, 7 bases at V and 1 base at J, with 10 bases in the middle. This CDR3 spans 13 amino acids. This clonotype has more than one count but fewer than ten. RNA transcripts gave rise to amplified TCR beta CDR3 regions. TCR CDR3 underwent first-round RT-PCR with the HTBI primer set. MiXCR was run by TCRdb on the multiplex PCR reads, yielding one entry per CDR3 protein. The sample has roughly 800,000 distinct CDR3 sequences, 35% to 45% seen once. Each 10 ml fresh peripheral blood draw supplied the PBMCs.

The chain employs TRBV10-3 and TRBJ2-5; unclear D gene. The sequencing sample was made of blood. This TCR was sampled from a man younger than 35 with Graves' hyperthyroidism. CDR3 sequence: CAITSPPQETQYF. In nucleotides, the CDR3 is TGTGCCATCACCTCCCCCCCCCAAGAGACCCAGTACTTC.